The sequence of this T cell receptor beta chain was determined in a study of CD4+ T cells in melanoma. This clone was seen once. The germline V and J ends were trimmed by 7 bases and 7 bases, with 16 bases remaining between them. The germline CDR1 and CDR2 sequences are MNHNY and SVGAGI (reference sequence). The CDR3 consists of 13 residues. The assay was immunoSEQ multiplex PCR, and TCRdb's table has in-frame clones only and misses some. This table has about 11,000 clones, 66% appearing once. Sequencing input: cells from a culture (not recorded whether cultured in vitro). The TCR originated in a human donor with melanoma. V usage is TRBV6-6 and J usage is TRBJ1-2; D possibly corresponds to TRBD1 (6 bases). CDR3 in amino acids: CASTTTGGGGYTF. The CDR3, as DNA: TGTGCCAGCACCACCACGGGGGGCGGTGGCTACACCTTC.